These 6 T cell receptor beta chains were all obtained from the same sample, sequenced in a study of identical twins. TCRdb used MiXCR to reprocess the 5' RACE reads, holding one entry per CDR3 protein. The table includes 550,000 to 800,000 distinct CDR3 sequences, roughly 6.6% detected once. These data also formed part of another study, on yellow fever vaccine responses in identical twins.

Material for sequencing was PBMCs. Receptors were obtained from a woman aged 18-29 years in good health.

The chain's CDR3 is CATSDSGGERYGYTF. Written as DNA, the CDR3 is TGTGCCACCAGTGATTCTGGGGGCGAACGCTATGGCTACACCTTC. The chain joins TRBV24-1 to TRBJ1-2; D might be TRBD1 (6 bases). The CDR3 spans 15 residues. V was pared by 2 bases and J by 4 bases, with 13 bases between. Germline V gene lookup returns CDR1 KGHDR and CDR2 SFDVKD.

This clonotype came up many times. The V call is TRBV7-9, the J call TRBJ2-7; possibly TRBD2 for D (6 bases). The CDR3 is 14 residues long. In germline, CDR1 is SEHNR, CDR2 FQNEAQ (reference sequence). The V end was cut by 2 bases, the J end by 2 bases, with 10 bases between. This CDR3 is CASSLQEGTYEQYF. In DNA, the CDR3 is TGTGCCAGCAGCTTACAGGAGGGAACCTACGAGCAGTACTTC.

This chain connects TRBV6-4 to TRBJ2-1; either TRBD1 or TRBD2 may fit D (5 bases each). In germline, CDR1 is MRHNA, CDR2 SNTAGT. This CDR3 spans 15 amino acids. The V end lost 2 bases, the J end lost 4 bases, and 12 bases lay between the germline ends. The CDR3 reads CASSDGVGVYNEQFF. As DNA, the CDR3 is TGTGCCAGCAGTGACGGGGTGGGGGTATACAATGAGCAGTTCTTC.

This clonotype has at least ten counts. The rearrangement uses TRBV20-1 and TRBJ2-2; D is perhaps TRBD1 (8 bases). V was clipped by 6 bases and J by 4 bases, with 21 bases between them. This CDR3 region has 16 residues. Germline V gives CDR1 DFQATT, CDR2 SNEGSKA (reference sequence). Here the CDR3 reads CSAVSGTGAPTGELFF. The CDR3 coding sequence is TGCAGTGCCGTAAGCGGGACAGGTGCCCCCACCGGGGAGCTGTTTTTT.

Many counts were recorded for this clonotype. The chain recombines TRBV27 with TRBJ2-4; 12 nucleotides align to TRBD2. V gave up 2 bases and J gave up 0 bases; unmatched junction bases: 8. The CDR3 contains 19 residues. CDR1 is MNHEY and CDR2 is SMNVEV in the germline V gene (reference sequence). CDR3 sequence: CASSLETSGRIVAKNIQYF. The DNA of the CDR3 is TGTGCCAGCAGTTTAGAGACTAGCGGGAGAATTGTAGCCAAAAACATTCAGTACTTC.

This clonotype was recorded a few times. The J gene is TRBJ2-3, the V gene TRBV20-1; 11 bases are a match to TRBD2. The CDR3 covers 16 residues. The germline V gene has CDR1 DFQATT and CDR2 SNEGSKA (reference sequence). Unmatched junction bases numbered 5, after V lost 1 base and J lost 2 bases. The chain's CDR3 is CSARGRLAGNTDTQYF. CDR3 DNA sequence: TGCAGTGCTAGAGGGCGACTAGCGGGGAACACAGATACGCAGTATTTT.